The clone carrying this TCR beta chain was detected only a few times. This entry is derived from a study of blood T cell repertoires in COVID-19. In the original workflow: Reference gene primer amplification gave estimated nucleated cell counts. Some clones are missing from TCRdb's copy, which holds only in-frame ones; the method was immunoSEQ multiplex PCR. V, J and clone size are taken as reported in that table, and D and trimming were inferred from the DNA itself. This sample has hundreds of thousands of clones, with approximately 89% found just once. The germline V and J ends were trimmed by 3 bases and 8 bases, with 19 bases remaining between them. Germline-derived CDR1 and CDR2 are SGHDN and FVKESK. CDR3 length equals 16 residues.

This receptor was obtained from a woman aged 55-69 years who had recovered from COVID-19. The J gene is TRBJ1-4, the V gene TRBV14; D is perhaps TRBD1 (6 bases). Sequenced material: peripheral blood. The CDR3 sequence is CASSHEPPGTLEKLFF. Here the CDR3 DNA reads TGTGCCAGCAGCCACGAACCTCCGGGGACACTGGAAAAACTGTTTTTT.